Sequencing of this T cell receptor (beta chain) was carried out in a study of blood T cell repertoires in COVID-19 (dated by TCRdb to about 2020). Background on the whole study: Samples covering the acute and convalescent phases of COVID-19 were provided by collaborators in the United States, Italy and Spain. The material from the prospective study consisted of cDNA or gDNA derived from T cells, B-cell-depleted T cells, or PBMCs. Subjects who had been exposed to COVID-19, were actively infected with it, or had recovered from it provided the deeply sampled blood TCRbeta repertoires that made up the dataset. The repertoires were released in a freely available public database meant as a resource for research on the immune response to SARS-CoV-2. Samples were obtained from the ongoing ImmuneRACE study (first 160 participants) and from over 1,000 subjects provided by 6 global collaborators. A de-identified subject ID, COVID-19 status, age in years and sex were almost always included in the sample metadata. Where available, HLA class I and class II types were obtained from metadata supplied by the sample provider rather than from assay-based typing.

Overall results and qualifications from the work: The amount of clinical and demographic metadata varied by source and participant and was provided uncurated.

The immunoSEQ Assay, a bias-controlled multiplex PCR, was used to amplify TCRbeta CDR3 regions from genomic DNA. The authors' analysis ran thus. The number of nucleated cells in each sample was estimated from the amplification of reference gene primers within the assay. Sequence reads were collapsed and filtered to measure the absolute abundance of every unique TCRbeta CDR3 rearrangement. For each sample, productive Simpson clonality was calculated as the square root of Simpson's diversity index over productive rearrangements. TCRdb limited this immuneACCESS table to in-frame rearrangements with V and J called. A share of clones is missing; checked studies link under half to unresolved V genes, and the rest is unexplained. The V and J calls and clone size were taken over from that table, and D and trimming were inferred from the DNA. Here the sample has about 130,000 clones; around 80% occur a single time. Approximately 11% of the sample lies in the top ten.

A single count supports this clone. The antigen this receptor binds is unknown. Base qualities are missing; no much larger clone stands one base away. Whole blood was collected in K2EDTA tubes by collaborating institutions according to the institutions' own protocols. For TCRbeta analysis, collaborator samples were shipped as frozen whole blood, as isolated PBMCs, or as DNA extracted from either sample type. V loses 3 bases, J loses 4 bases, and the germline ends lie 12 bases apart. The CDR3 sequence holds 15 residues, the cysteine and phenylalanine included. Left in the record is the CDR3 DNA by itself, 45 bases read in frame from the first base. According to the germline V gene (reference sequence), CDR1 reads MNHEY and CDR2 reads SMNVEV.

This TCR was recovered from a human donor in a cohort sampled during active COVID-19. The sequenced material came from peripheral blood. The chain links TRBV27 with TRBJ2-2; a weak D assignment points to TRBD2 (5 bases agree). The CDR3 region reads CASSLFSGSTGELFF. The bases read TGTGCCAGCAGTTTGTTTAGTGGGAGCACCGGGGAGCTGTTTTTT.